This record covers a single T cell receptor (beta chain). Its cognate antigen has yet to be identified. The input lacks base qualities; no much larger clone sits a single base away. Sequences MNHNS (CDR1) and SASEGT (CDR2) are obtained from the germline V gene. Germline trimming: 0 bases from V, 7 bases from J; junction bases outside gene matches: 8. Measured from the cysteine to the phenylalanine, the CDR3 is 16 residues long. Only the CDR3 region is kept as DNA, spanning 48 bases read in frame from base 1. The record originates from a study of T cell clonotyping in hematopoietic cell transplantation (dated by TCRdb to the early 2020s). General notes on the study: Pretransplant samples from recipients were collected after cytoreduction. A total of some 140 blood samples were gathered in the study from 35 consecutive transplant recipients along with their related donors. Recruitment of patients was conducted between 2015 and 2017, and follow-up was continued until late 2020 or death.

Sample time point, as interpreted from the label and publication: recipient sample about 28 days before transplant, after cytoreduction. Recipient blood was collected about 28 days before transplant and at days 30, 100 and 180 after transplant. Nuclei Lysis Solution was used to extract genomic DNA from fresh or cryopreserved unfractionated peripheral blood mononuclear cells. The research as a whole found: Broader posttransplant TCR repertoire diversity was predicted by donor and pretransplant recipient Inverse Simpson Index values. The sample size was limited, and because cells were not sorted, the contributions of CD4 and CD8 repertoires could not be separated. Just a small fraction of recipient repertoires overlapped with donor repertoires, and more than 95% appeared de novo at the given depth. After transplant, TCR diversity in recipients dropped, and pathologically expanded clonotypes increased progressively from day 30 to day 180.

The immunoSEQ assay, a bias-controlled multiplex PCR with V- and J-specific primers, was used to amplify TCR beta CDR3 regions from genomic DNA. A second PCR step added a proprietary barcode and Illumina adapter sequences to the CDR3 amplicons. An Illumina MiSeq instrument was used for sequencing of the CDR3 libraries. In the source study's methods: Export and quality control were handled in immunoSEQ Analyzer 3.0, while downstream analyses relied on R Bioconductor and Immunarch. Only productive rearrangements within the normalized downsampled data set were used in the calculation of repertoire metrics. In the normalized cohort, a clonotype counted as pathologically expanded if the clonotype was larger than 5 templates. Repertoire diversity was measured with the Inverse Simpson Index. CMV-specificity analyses were carried out on the non-normalized data set to capture all clonotypes. TCRdb mirrors the immuneACCESS table, restricted to in-frame sequences. Some clones are absent from its copies; in checked studies, under half trace to an unresolved V gene, and the reason for the others is unknown. The D gene and trimming were derived from the DNA, and the V and J assignments and clone size from that table. Recorded for this sample are about 26,000 clones; approximately 80% of them occurred a single time. Together, the top ten hold roughly 24% of the sample.

The starting material was peripheral blood mononuclear cells, obtained before stem cell transplant. The V gene is TRBV6-1 and the J gene is TRBJ2-5, with 10 junctional bases fitting TRBD1. This clonotype was obtained from a woman aged 60-75 years with acute myeloid leukemia. Some clones in this sample may be carry-over from other donors' samples. The CDR3 corresponds to CASSEAQGTGAVTQYF. The DNA is as follows: TGTGCCAGCAGTGAAGCGCAAGGGACAGGGGCAGTGACCCAGTACTTC.